This TCR beta chain was found in a study of early T cells in non-severe SARS-CoV-2 infection. Study-level findings and limits: Comparison of clonotypes with VDJdb favored anti-spike CD8 responses while missing private and CD4 specificities.

Unique molecular identifier tags were affixed to discrete cDNA molecules. TCRdb recomputed calls from the 5' RACE reads with MiXCR, one row per CDR3 protein. The sample has approximately 81,000 distinct CDR3 sequences; approximately 13% are singletons. Ten or more counts support this clonotype. Its target is not known. CDR1 is SNHLY and CDR2 is FYNNEI in the germline V gene. Trimming left V 5 bases short and J 4 bases short, with 14 bases between. This CDR3 is 14 amino acids long. The sample was whole blood. This receptor was identified in an adult who was a healthcare worker with PCR-confirmed SARS-CoV-2 infection or an uninfected control (not recorded which). The chain is built from TRBV2 and TRBJ1-1; a possible D gene is TRBD1 (5 bases). The CDR3 nucleotides read TGTGCCAGCAGTCTGGGGGGGACGGGCACTGAAGCTTTCTTT. This codes for CASSLGGTGTEAFF.